Shown below are 25 T cell receptor beta chains from a single sample sequenced in a study of OX40 agonist ivuxolimab in advanced cancers. Clones were sequenced by immunoSEQ multiplex PCR, and TCRdb holds only the in-frame ones, with some missing. In the table there are some 100,000 clones, about nine tenths of which are singletons. The sample here was CD4+ or CD8+ T cells sorted from blood, taken in a trial of the OX40 agonist ivuxolimab. The receptors shown here come from an adult with an advanced solid tumor such as melanoma, head and neck, liver or kidney cancer.

The rearrangement joins TRBV14 to TRBJ1-1; D remains ambiguous. The CDR3 extends over 14 amino acids. The germline V gene encodes CDR1 SGHDN and CDR2 FVKESK. The germline V and J ends were trimmed by 0 bases and 3 bases, with 8 bases remaining between them. The CDR3 is CASSQDPQYTEAFF. DNA for the CDR3: TGTGCCAGCAGCCAAGATCCTCAGTACACTGAAGCTTTCTTT.

The V gene is TRBV10-3, the J gene TRBJ2-1, with TRBD2 identical over 13 bases. The CDR3 contains 16 residues. The germline V gene has CDR1 ENHRY and CDR2 SYGVKD. The junction had 8 bases not matched to a gene; V was cut back by 5 bases and J by 7 bases. The CDR3 spells CAISKGLAGVSNEQFF. The CDR3 bases are TGTGCCATCAGTAAAGGACTAGCGGGAGTGTCTAATGAGCAGTTCTTC.

This rearrangement joins TRBV30 to TRBJ2-5; 12 bases are shared with TRBD2. Germline V CDR1 and CDR2: GTSNPN, SVGIG (reference sequence). CDR3 length: 16 amino acids. V was clipped by 4 bases and J by 5 bases; unmatched bases: 11. CDR3 DNA sequence: TGTGCCTGGAAATCTCTAGCGGGAGGGGAGGTGGAGACCCAGTACTTC. Protein product: CAWKSLAGGEVETQYF.

This chain uses TRBV5-1 with TRBJ1-2, with 7 bases matching TRBD1. Germline V gives CDR1 SGHRS, CDR2 YFSETQ. The V gene end was trimmed by 0 bases and the J gene end by 2 bases; junction bases not matched to a gene: 1. The length of the CDR3 is 14 residues. Here the CDR3 reads CASSLDRGNYGYTF. For the CDR3, the DNA is TGCGCCAGCAGCTTGGACAGGGGAAACTATGGCTACACCTTC.

The table lists this clone with a count of one. The rearrangement links TRBV2 to TRBJ1-5, with TRBD1 identical over 7 bases. Germline V lookup: CDR1 SNHLY, CDR2 FYNNEI. This CDR3 has 15 residues. The V segment lost 8 bases and the J segment 0 bases; nucleotides outside the gene matches: 7. The chain's CDR3 is CASRPTGNSNQPQHF. The DNA of the CDR3 is TGTGCCAGCCGCCCGACAGGGAATAGCAATCAGCCCCAGCATTTT.

The rearrangement joins TRBV29-1 to TRBJ2-3; D tentatively reads TRBD1 or TRBD2 (5 bases each). The CDR3 length is 15 residues. Trimming left V 3 bases short and J 3 bases short, with 16 bases between. Per germline, CDR1 SQVTM and CDR2 ANQGSEA. The CDR3 region is CSVEGPGAATDTQYF. The CDR3, as DNA: TGCAGCGTTGAGGGTCCCGGGGCCGCGACAGATACGCAGTATTTT.

The genes are TRBV28 and TRBJ1-5; a weak D match, TRBD1 (5 bases). Germline loops: CDR1 MDHEN, CDR2 SYDVKM. V was shortened by 6 bases and J by 2 bases, with 14 bases between the two germline ends. This CDR3 has 15 residues. The CDR3 loop reads CASSLLGEGNQPQHF. Written as DNA, the CDR3 is TGTGCCAGCAGCCTGCTGGGGGAGGGCAATCAGCCCCAGCATTTT. Full variable domain (remainder filled in from reference TRBV28 and TRBJ1-5): DVKVTQSSRYLVKRTGEKVFLECVQDMDHENMFWYRQDPGLGLRLIYFSYDVKMKEKGDIPEGYSVSREKKERFSLILESASTNQTSMYLCASSLLGEGNQPQHFGDGTRLSIL.

This chain links TRBV18 with TRBJ2-7; weak D call: TRBD2 (5 bases). The V end was cut by 4 bases, the J end by 5 bases, with 12 bases between. The CDR3 contains 13 residues. Looked up from germline, CDR1 is KGHSH and CDR2 is LQKENI. CDR3 residues: CASSRDIGDEQYF. The CDR3 region has the DNA TGTGCCAGCTCACGAGACATCGGGGACGAGCAGTACTTC.

V and J are TRBV18 and TRBJ2-3, with D perhaps TRBD2 (6 bases). V was cut by 6 bases and J by 2 bases, with 9 bases left in between. The V gene's germline CDR1 is KGHSH and CDR2 LQKENI. CDR3 size: 13 residues. CDR3 region: CASSRTTTDTQYF. The CDR3 DNA is TGTGCCAGCTCCCGGACTACCACAGATACGCAGTATTTT.

In DNA, the CDR3 is TGTGCCAGTAGTGCCGACAGTGTTTATCAGCCCCAGCATTTT. Translating gives CASSADSVYQPQHF. The V gene is TRBV19, the J gene TRBJ1-5; D may be TRBD1 (5 bases). This CDR3 comprises 14 residues. CDR1 and CDR2 (germline): LNHDA, SQIVND (reference sequence). Trimming removed 5 bases at V and 5 bases at J, with 13 bases between.

The chain couples TRBV6-1 to TRBJ1-2; 10 positions match TRBD1. The CDR3 spans 16 residues. The germline V gene encodes CDR1 MNHNS and CDR2 SASEGT. The ends lost 2 bases at V and 1 base at J; junction bases unmatched: 4. DNA for the CDR3: TGTGCCAGCAGTGAAAGGTGGACAGGGGGTAACTATGGCTACACCTTC. Its protein is CASSERWTGGNYGYTF.

The chain carries TRBV7-2 and TRBJ1-5; D possibly corresponds to TRBD1 (6 bases). Germline V CDR1 and CDR2: SGHTA, FQGNSA. This CDR3 has 14 amino acids. V was trimmed by 4 bases and J by 7 bases, leaving 14 bases between them. CDR3 loop: CASSSTGMAQPQHF. In DNA, the CDR3 is TGTGCCAGCAGCTCGACAGGAATGGCCCAGCCCCAGCATTTT.

This clone was seen just once. The chain recombines TRBV7-2 with TRBJ2-7; 12 bases are shared with TRBD2. The CDR3 consists of 15 residues. In germline, CDR1 is SGHTA, CDR2 FQGNSA. J lost 7 bases, V lost 4 bases, and 8 bases had no gene match. The DNA for the CDR3 is TGTGCCAGCAGCTCTAGACTAGCGGGAGTGGGGGAGCAGTACTTC. Amino acid sequence: CASSSRLAGVGEQYF.

The chain combines TRBV7-3 with TRBJ2-7; 9 nucleotides line up with TRBD1. Per the germline V gene, CDR1 is SGHTA and CDR2 is FQGTGA. CDR3 size: 18 residues. The junction had 13 bases not matched to a gene; V was cut back by 2 bases and J by 2 bases. This chain's CDR3 is CASSLWGPGQGSTYEQYF. The CDR3 nucleotides are TGTGCCAGCAGCTTATGGGGACCGGGACAGGGTTCAACCTACGAGCAGTACTTC.

V is TRBV11-3 and J is TRBJ2-3, with a tentative D call TRBD1 (7 bases). The CDR3 consists of 13 residues. Germline V CDR1 and CDR2: SGHNT, YENEEA. Trimming cost V 5 bases and J 9 bases, with 15 bases left between them. The CDR3 DNA follows: TGTGCCAGCAGCCCCCCAGGGGGGCCAACGCAGTATTTT. Amino acid sequence: CASSPPGGPTQYF.

The J gene is TRBJ2-2, the V gene TRBV15; tentatively, D is TRBD2 (5 bases). V lost 0 bases to trimming and J lost 7 bases, with 12 bases between them. The CDR3 sequence is 15 residues long. The germline gives CDR1 LNHNV, CDR2 YYDKDF (reference sequence). In DNA form, the CDR3 reads TGTGCCACCAGCAGAGACGGGGTTGTCGGCGGGGAGCTGTTTTTT. It yields the protein CATSRDGVVGGELFF.

CDR3 nucleotides: TGTGCCAGCAGCCGCAACTACGAGCAGTACTTC. Protein: CASSRNYEQYF. This chain connects TRBV28 to TRBJ2-7; no reliable D call. The CDR3 has 11 amino acids. The germline gives CDR1 MDHEN, CDR2 SYDVKM. V dropped 6 bases and J dropped 3 bases, with 6 bases sitting between them.

The chain combines TRBV28 with TRBJ2-7; TRBD1 might be the D (5 bases). The ends were cut back, 9 bases at V and 2 bases at J, with 14 bases in the middle. Germline V CDR1 and CDR2: MDHEN, SYDVKM. CDR3 length: 13 residues. CDR3 amino acids: CASAKVGPYEQYF. CDR3 in DNA: TGTGCCAGTGCTAAAGTGGGGCCCTACGAGCAGTACTTC.

The CDR3 loop is CASTSDLGGTQYF. The CDR3 bases are TGTGCCAGCACCTCCGACCTGGGGGGGACCCAGTACTTC. This rearrangement joins TRBV28 to TRBJ2-5; a possible D gene is TRBD2 (6 bases). Germline values: CDR1 MDHEN, CDR2 SYDVKM. The length of the CDR3 is 13 residues. V lost 7 bases and J 7 bases, leaving 16 bases between the germline ends.

The rearrangement joins TRBV6-1 to TRBJ2-3; unclear D gene. Germline values: CDR1 MNHNS, CDR2 SASEGT. The CDR3 has 15 residues. Deletions cut 6 bases from V and 1 base from J, with 14 bases between. The CDR3 DNA reads as TGTGCCAGCAGACCTCGGAGTGCCGGCACAGATACGCAGTATTTT. It yields the protein CASRPRSAGTDTQYF.

A few counts support this clone. The V gene is TRBV2, the J gene TRBJ2-1; TRBD2 agrees at 15 bases. V was clipped by 8 bases and J by 0 bases; unmatched bases: 2. The CDR3 contains 16 residues. In germline, CDR1 is SNHLY, CDR2 FYNNEI. The DNA of the CDR3 is TGTGCCAGCGGGACTAGCGGGGGGAGCTCCTACAATGAGCAGTTCTTC. It yields the protein CASGTSGGSSYNEQFF.

The chain links TRBV27 to TRBJ2-2; 9 bases are shared with TRBD2. Germline V lookup: CDR1 MNHEY, CDR2 SMNVEV (reference sequence). Trimming at V came to 6 bases and at J to 4 bases, leaving 9 bases not matched to a gene. The CDR3 is 16 residues long. Here the CDR3 DNA reads TGTGCCAGCAGCTGGAGCGGGAGGACGGGCACCGGGGAGCTGTTTTTT. This gives the protein CASSWSGRTGTGELFF.

V gene TRBV18 combines with J gene TRBJ2-1; 9 positions agree with TRBD2. Germline V gene lookup returns CDR1 KGHSH and CDR2 LQKENI. The CDR3 contains 17 residues. V lost 0 bases and J lost 7; bases outside the gene matches: 10. As DNA, the CDR3 is TGTGCCAGCTCACCACCGGGACTAGCTGGCAAAAGGAATGAGCAGTTCTTC. Protein: CASSPPGLAGKRNEQFF.

The CDR3 spells CASSYSIREKQFF. Written as DNA, the CDR3 is TGTGCCAGCAGTTACTCGATTCGGGAGAAGCAGTTCTTC. The chain is built from TRBV6-5 and TRBJ2-1, with TRBD2 as a possible D gene (6 bases). CDR1 and CDR2 (germline): MNHEY, SVGAGI. The V end was cut by 0 bases, the J end by 11 bases, with 11 bases between. The CDR3 totals 13 residues.

J is TRBJ2-7 and V is TRBV28, with 9 bases identical to TRBD2. Germline V CDR1 and CDR2: MDHEN, SYDVKM. Losses at the gene ends were 3 bases for V and 5 bases for J; bases not matched to a gene: 11. There are 16 residues in the CDR3. CDR3 residues: CASSLAGSGRSNEQYF. The CDR3 DNA sequence: TGTGCCAGCAGTTTGGCGGGTAGCGGGAGAAGTAACGAGCAGTACTTC.